This passage covers 15 T cell receptor beta chains from one sample sequenced in a study of regulatory T cells in long-lasting Graves disease. The TCR beta library used iRepertoire HTBI primers with Arm-PCR amplification of CDR3. From the multiplex PCR reads, TCRdb called clonotypes with MiXCR, one entry per CDR3 protein. Among approximately 490,000 distinct CDR3 sequences listed, under 20% were seen once. Time point noted: newly diagnosed GD, antithyroid drugs for less than 3 months. Scientists built the TCR library using RNA that was extracted from PBMCs. This sample also appeared in a second study, on T cells in Graves' hyperthyroidism and ophthalmopathy.

The sample was peripheral blood mononuclear cells (PBMCs), taken at new diagnosis, from a patient treated with antithyroid drugs. The origin of the receptors is a man between 40 and 49 years old with Graves disease.

This clonotype was seen a handful of times. This chain links TRBV7-9 with TRBJ2-5; 7 bases fit TRBD2. CDR3 length equals 15 residues. Losses at the gene ends were 0 bases for V and 7 bases for J; bases not matched to a gene: 8. Germline values: CDR1 SEHNR, CDR2 FQNEAQ (reference sequence). The CDR3 DNA reads TGTGCCAGCAGCTTAGCGAGGCGGGAGCGGGGGACCCAGTACTTC. Translated: CASSLARRERGTQYF.

This clonotype was recorded many times. V usage is TRBV9 and J usage is TRBJ2-3, with D possibly matching TRBD2 (5 bases). This CDR3 has 14 residues. V dropped 6 bases and J dropped 0 bases, with 11 bases sitting between them. CDR1 and CDR2 from the germline V gene are SGDLS and YYNGEE. CDR3 amino acids: CASNSGGSTDTQYF. CDR3 coding DNA: TGTGCCAGCAATTCTGGAGGTAGCACAGATACGCAGTATTTT.

The V gene is TRBV12-5, the J gene TRBJ2-1; 10 nucleotides match TRBD2. The trim removed 2 bases at V and 8 bases at J, leaving 6 bases unmatched. CDR1 is LGHNT, CDR2 FRNRAP, per germline. This CDR3 has 15 amino acids. The CDR3 sequence: CASGLYVAGGHEQFF. The CDR3 DNA sequence: TGTGCTAGTGGTTTGTACGTAGCGGGAGGACATGAGCAGTTCTTC.

This clonotype has a count of ten or more. The V call is TRBV28, the J call TRBJ1-1; D not certain. This CDR3 has 13 amino acids. The V gene lost 7 bases and the J gene lost 2 bases, with 11 bases spanning the gap. The germline V gene has CDR1 MDHEN and CDR2 SYDVKM. CDR3 protein: CASTFGVNTEAFF. Written as DNA, the CDR3 is TGTGCCAGCACCTTCGGGGTAAACACTGAAGCTTTCTTT.

The rearrangement links TRBV28 to TRBJ1-2; possible D gene TRBD1, 6 bases. The CDR3 extends over 12 amino acids. V was trimmed by 7 bases and J by 8 bases, leaving 14 bases between them. Per the germline V gene, CDR1 is MDHEN and CDR2 is SYDVKM. CDR3 sequence: CASTQGISGYTF. The CDR3 DNA reads TGTGCCAGCACCCAGGGGATTTCGGGCTACACCTTC.

This clonotype was seen ten or more times. This chain joins TRBV2 and TRBJ1-5, with 7 bases that match TRBD1. This CDR3 is built from 15 residues. V shed 9 bases, J shed 0 bases, and the junction held 8 bases outside the gene matches. Germline V gene sequence: CDR1 SNHLY, CDR2 FYNNEI. CDR3 sequence: CASRRDSYSNQPQHF. For the CDR3, the DNA is TGTGCCAGTAGACGGGACAGTTATAGCAATCAGCCCCAGCATTTT.

This clonotype came up many times. CDR3 region: CASSLGLAGGRHDEQYF. The CDR3 DNA is TGTGCCAGCAGCCTGGGACTAGCGGGAGGTAGGCACGACGAGCAGTACTTC. The chain combines TRBV14 with TRBJ2-7; TRBD2 aligns across 15 bases. CDR1 is SGHDN, CDR2 FVKESK, per germline. This CDR3 is 17 amino acids long. The ends lost 4 bases at V and 5 bases at J; junction bases unmatched: 9.

The chain has TRBV7-2 and TRBJ2-2; 7 bases line up with TRBD2. The CDR3 spans 14 residues. Germline values: CDR1 SGHTA, CDR2 FQGNSA. V was pared by 2 bases and J by 4 bases, with 1 base of the junction left unmatched. The CDR3 region has the DNA TGTGCCAGCAGCTTATGGGAGGGCACCGGGGAGCTGTTTTTT. Its protein product is CASSLWEGTGELFF.

V and J are TRBV7-9 and TRBJ1-1; D ambiguous. Germline loops: CDR1 SEHNR, CDR2 FQNEAQ (reference sequence). This CDR3 is built from 17 residues. Trimming took off 4 bases at V and 0 bases at J, with 18 bases between the two ends. Written as DNA, the CDR3 is TGTGCCAGCAGCTCACTATCCCATGGAGAGATGAACACTGAAGCTTTCTTT. It specifies CASSSLSHGEMNTEAFF.

This clonotype was observed a handful of times. Written as DNA, the CDR3 is TGTGCCTGGAGTCGTAGGTTGGGACTAGCGGGGGTTTTGGGGCAGTTCTTC. Translated: CAWSRRLGLAGVLGQFF. The chain recombines TRBV30 with TRBJ2-1, with 14 nucleotides matching TRBD2. The CDR3 totals 17 residues. J was trimmed by 12 bases and V by 2 bases; bases with no gene match: 15. The germline CDR1 and CDR2 sequences are GTSNPN and SVGIG (reference sequence).

This clonotype was counted only a few times. V gene TRBV25-1 combines with J gene TRBJ2-1; 8 nucleotides line up with TRBD2. This CDR3 has 14 amino acids. Per germline, CDR1 MGHDK and CDR2 SYGVNS. Germline trimming cut 6 bases from V and 5 bases from J; bases unmatched to any gene: 6. CDR3 sequence: CASRTGGANNEQFF. CDR3 nucleotides: TGTGCCAGCAGAACGGGAGGGGCCAACAATGAGCAGTTCTTC.

This clonotype has ten or more counts. The chain recombines TRBV20-1 with TRBJ2-1, with 8 bases lining up with TRBD2. This CDR3 region has 15 residues. Per the germline V gene, CDR1 is DFQATT and CDR2 is SNEGSKA (reference sequence). The CDR3: CSANHFVLAGSEQFF. The CDR3 DNA follows: TGCAGCGCAAACCATTTCGTCTTAGCGGGGAGTGAGCAGTTCTTC.

This clonotype was picked up one time. This may be a read error: a much more frequent sequence differs by one nucleotide. V and J are TRBV6-2 or TRBV6-3 and TRBJ2-1; D uncertain. Germline V CDR1 and CDR2: MNHEY, SVGEGT. V was shortened by 11 bases and J by 2 bases, with 16 bases between the two germline ends. The CDR3 contains 14 residues. The CDR3 sequence: CASAVGATYNEQFF. CDR3 DNA sequence: TGTGCCTCAGCAGTAGGCGCCACCTACAATGAGCAGTTCTTC.

A few counts support this clonotype. The rearrangement joins TRBV12-3 or TRBV12-4 to TRBJ2-7, with no clear D. Trimming shortened V by 3 bases and J by 3 bases, and 15 bases separated the two germline ends. This CDR3 is 15 amino acids long. In nucleotides, the CDR3 is TGTGCCAGCAGTTTGAGGCACCTCAAAGGCTACGAGCAGTACTTC. It yields the protein CASSLRHLKGYEQYF.

This clonotype was detected ten times or more. The chain uses TRBV20-1 and TRBJ2-1; the D gene could be TRBD1 or TRBD2 (5 bases each). Germline V gene lookup returns CDR1 DFQATT and CDR2 SNEGSKA (reference sequence). This CDR3 contains 12 residues. V was trimmed by 6 bases and J by 9 bases, leaving 15 bases between them. The CDR3 DNA is TGCAGTGCCGGAAAGTGGGGGACTGAGCAGTTCTTC. As protein: CSAGKWGTEQFF.